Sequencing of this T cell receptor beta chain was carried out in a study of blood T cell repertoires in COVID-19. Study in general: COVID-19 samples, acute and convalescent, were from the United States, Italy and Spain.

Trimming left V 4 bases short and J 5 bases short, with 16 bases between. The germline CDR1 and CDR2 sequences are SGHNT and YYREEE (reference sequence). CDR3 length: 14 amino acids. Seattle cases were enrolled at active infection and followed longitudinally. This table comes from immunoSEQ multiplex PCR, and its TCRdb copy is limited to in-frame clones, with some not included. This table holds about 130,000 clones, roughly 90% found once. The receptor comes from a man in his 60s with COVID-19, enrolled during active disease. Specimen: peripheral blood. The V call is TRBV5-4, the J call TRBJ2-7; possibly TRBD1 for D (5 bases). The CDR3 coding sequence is TGTGCCAGCAGCCCTGAGGCAGGGCTTCACGAGCAGTACTTC. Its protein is CASSPEAGLHEQYF.